This entry lists 23 T cell receptor beta chains sequenced from one sample in a study of T-cell reconstitution after alpha-beta-depleted transplantation in children. The library targeted TCRbeta and was prepared with unique molecular identifiers. TCRdb processed the PCR reads anew with MiXCR; each CDR3 protein has one entry. The sample consists of fewer than 130,000 distinct CDR3 sequences, 9% to 12% of them appearing once. Material: PBMCs from the stem cell graft donor, obtained from the stem cell graft. The source is a human donor who donated a stem cell graft to a child with acute lymphoblastic leukemia.

This clonotype has at least ten counts. This chain joins TRBV6-6 and TRBJ2-5; tentative D call: TRBD2 (5 bases). This CDR3 has 10 amino acids. Germline loops: CDR1 MNHNY, CDR2 SVGAGI (reference sequence). Trimming removed 7 bases from V and 5 bases from J, with 5 bases in between. CDR3 sequence reads: CASTGETQYF. The CDR3 DNA reads TGTGCCAGCACGGGGGAGACCCAGTACTTC.

This clonotype was observed at least ten times. The gene calls are TRBV12-3 or TRBV12-4 and TRBJ2-4; a possible D gene is TRBD2 (5 bases). The V and J ends lost 5 bases and 9 bases respectively, with 20 bases between them. This CDR3 has 15 residues. CDR3 sequence: CASSKPGTPEGIQYF. As DNA, the CDR3 is TGTGCCAGCAGTAAACCGGGAACTCCAGAAGGCATTCAGTACTTC.

In its sample, this clonotype was seen many times. As DNA, the CDR3 is TGTGCCAGCTCACCATCGGGGAATCACCAAGAGACCCAGTACTTC. It encodes CASSPSGNHQETQYF. The chain combines TRBV18 with TRBJ2-5, with a possible D match to TRBD2 (5 bases). Deletions cut 2 bases from V and 0 bases from J, with 10 bases between. The CDR3 consists of 15 residues. CDR1 and CDR2 (germline): KGHSH, LQKENI.

This clonotype was seen at least ten times. The rearrangement links TRBV20-1 to TRBJ2-5; 8 positions agree with TRBD2. V dropped 3 bases and J dropped 3; count of bases not matched to a gene: 3. Germline-derived CDR1 and CDR2 are DFQATT and SNEGSKA (reference sequence). The CDR3 runs to 13 residues. The CDR3 region is CSASGGGKETQYF. The CDR3 DNA reads TGCAGTGCTAGCGGGGGGGGGAAAGAGACCCAGTACTTC.

This clonotype showed up many times. The gene calls are TRBV12-3 or TRBV12-4 and TRBJ1-3; D unclear. Trimming took 3 bases from V and 7 from J, leaving 13 bases between them. CDR3 length: 14 amino acids. CDR3 protein: CASSFIGPRNTIYF. In DNA form, the CDR3 reads TGTGCCAGCAGTTTTATAGGGCCCCGCAACACCATATATTTT.

This clonotype was recorded many times. The chain employs TRBV10-3 and TRBJ2-7; D is unclear. The CDR3 length is 16 residues. Germline CDR1 is ENHRY and CDR2 is SYGVKD. V shed 3 bases and J shed 3 bases, with 18 bases lying between them. CDR3 nucleotide sequence: TGTGCCATCAGTGAACGGAATCCCCCCGGTGGCTACGAGCAGTACTTC. This codes for CAISERNPPGGYEQYF.

This clonotype was seen ten or more times. The chain combines TRBV7-2 with TRBJ2-7; the match to TRBD2 covers 8 bases. This CDR3 is built from 17 residues. The germline gives CDR1 SGHTA, CDR2 FQGNSA. Germline trimming cut 0 bases from V and 5 bases from J; bases unmatched to any gene: 12. CDR3 in DNA: TGTGCCAGCAGCTTAGCCCTACCCGGGACTAGATTCGACGAGCAGTACTTC. This sequence encodes CASSLALPGTRFDEQYF. Drawing the rest from reference TRBV7-2 and TRBJ2-7, the complete variable domain is GAGVSQSPSNKVTEKGKDVELRCDPISGHTALYWYRQSLGQGLEFLIYFQGNSAPDKSGLPSDRFSAERTGGSVSTLTIQRTQQEDSAVYLCASSLALPGTRFDEQYFGPGTRLTVT.

This clonotype was detected ten times or more. In DNA form, the CDR3 reads TGTGCCAGTAATCGACTAGCGGTGTACAATGAGCAGTTCTTC. Its protein is CASNRLAVYNEQFF. The chain links TRBV19 to TRBJ2-1; 9 bases are a match to TRBD2. Trimming removed 7 bases from V and 4 bases from J; junction bases left unmatched: 5. CDR1 and CDR2 from the germline V gene are LNHDA and SQIVND (reference sequence). There are 14 residues in the CDR3. Supplemented by reference TRBV19 and TRBJ2-1, the full variable domain reads DGGITQSPKYLFRKEGQNVTLSCEQNLNHDAMYWYRQDPGQGLRLIYYSQIVNDFQKGDIAEGYSVSREKKESFPLTVTSAQKNPTAFYLCASNRLAVYNEQFFGPGTRLTVL.

The table lists this clonotype with many counts. The chain employs TRBV10-3 and TRBJ1-2; D might be TRBD1 (5 bases). The germline CDR1 and CDR2 sequences are ENHRY and SYGVKD. The CDR3 extends over 18 amino acids. The germline V and J ends were trimmed by 6 bases and 4 bases, with 27 bases remaining between them. CDR3 coding DNA: TGTGCCATCAGCGATCCCTCTCTTAATCGGGGCCCTCTCTATGGCTACACCTTC. Translated: CAISDPSLNRGPLYGYTF.

This clonotype was counted many times. The chain couples TRBV7-3 to TRBJ1-4; D remains ambiguous. V was cut by 0 bases and J by 0 bases, with 5 bases left in between. The germline gives CDR1 SGHTA, CDR2 FQGTGA. The CDR3 has 15 residues. The CDR3 is CASSLTGATNEKLFF. In nucleotides, the CDR3 is TGTGCCAGCAGCTTAACTGGAGCAACTAATGAAAAACTGTTTTTT.

This clonotype was counted at least ten times. V is TRBV28 and J is TRBJ2-2, with D perhaps assigned TRBD1 or TRBD2 (6 bases each). The CDR3 has 17 residues. The germline V gene has CDR1 MDHEN and CDR2 SYDVKM. The ends were cut back, 6 bases at V and 7 bases at J, with 24 bases in the middle. The CDR3 DNA sequence: TGTGCCAGCAGACCAGCGGAGGGGGGTATTTTGGGCGGGGAGCTGTTTTTT. Translating it yields CASRPAEGGILGGELFF.

The CDR3 DNA reads as TGTGCCAGCAGCTCTCGACTAGCGGCCCTCGATGAGCAGTTCTTC. It is translated as CASSSRLAALDEQFF. The rearrangement joins TRBV7-6 to TRBJ2-1, with 9 bases matching TRBD2. Germline V gene data show CDR1 as SGHVS and CDR2 as FNYEAQ. CDR3 length: 15 residues. V shed 4 bases, J shed 8 bases, and the junction held 9 bases outside the gene matches.

This clonotype was seen many times. This sequence joins TRBV15 and TRBJ2-1; weak D call: TRBD1 (6 bases). V was clipped by 4 bases and J by 3 bases, with 7 bases between them. The CDR3 is made up of 13 amino acids. Germline CDR1 LNHNV, CDR2 YYDKDF (reference sequence). CDR3 nucleotide sequence: TGTGCCACCAGCACAGGGGTCTACAATGAGCAGTTCTTC. It encodes CATSTGVYNEQFF.

In this sample, this clonotype turned up many times. The chain is built from TRBV29-1 and TRBJ2-7, with 9 nucleotides matching TRBD1. CDR3 length: 13 amino acids. Per the germline V gene, CDR1 is SQVTM and CDR2 is ANQGSEA. J gave up 3 bases and V 7 bases, and 7 bases lay outside the gene matches. The chain's CDR3 is CSASGTGRYEQYF. DNA of the CDR3: TGCAGCGCCTCCGGGACAGGGCGCTACGAGCAGTACTTC.

This clonotype was picked up many times. Germline and junction disagree at one end, which may indicate a read error. The chain has TRBV7-7 and TRBJ2-5; no definite D call. Germline V lookup: CDR1 SSHAT, CDR2 FNYEAQ (reference sequence). This CDR3 region has 13 residues. The CDR3 loop is CASSSGYSETQYF. In DNA form, the CDR3 reads TGTGCTAGCAGCTCCGGGTATTCGGAGACCCAGTACTTC.

The chain joins TRBV10-3 to TRBJ2-7; D call uncertain. The CDR3 contains 13 residues. Trimming stripped 6 bases from V and 3 bases from J, with 12 bases between. Germline V gives CDR1 ENHRY, CDR2 SYGVKD. CDR3 bases: TGTGCCATCAGCCCCCGGCTCATCTACGAGCAGTACTTC. Its translation is CAISPRLIYEQYF.

A word on this clonotype: A much larger clone sits a single nucleotide away, making a read error possible. The rearrangement links TRBV7-9 to TRBJ2-2, with TRBD1 matching 11 bases. From germline, CDR1 is SEHNR and CDR2 FQNEAQ (reference sequence). The CDR3 covers 16 residues. The CDR3 sequence is CSSRTGQGAVSGELFF. For the CDR3, the DNA is TGTTCCAGCAGAACAGGACAGGGGGCGGTATCCGGGGAGCTGTTTTTT.

There are many counts of this clonotype. This sequence joins TRBV7-3 and TRBJ2-2; TRBD1 aligns across 8 bases. With V trimmed by 2 bases and J by 4 bases, 12 bases remained unmatched. The CDR3 length is 18 residues. Looked up from germline, CDR1 is SGHTA and CDR2 is FQGTGA. The CDR3 DNA follows: TGTGCCAGCAGCTTACCCAGGGGGCTTTCCGGTAGCACCGGGGAGCTGTTTTTT. Its translation is CASSLPRGLSGSTGELFF.

At least ten counts were recorded for this clonotype. The chain is built from TRBV12-3 or TRBV12-4 and TRBJ2-7; D remains unclear. The CDR3 consists of 13 residues. Trimming cost V 2 bases and J 3 bases, with 8 bases left between them. In nucleotides, the CDR3 is TGTGCCAGCAGTTTATATCGCGGCTACGAGCAGTACTTC. Protein sequence: CASSLYRGYEQYF.

A remark on this clonotype: This may be a read error, as it is one base from a much larger clone. The chain is built from TRBV30 and TRBJ2-7; 9 bases are a match to TRBD1. In germline, CDR1 is GTSNPN, CDR2 SVGIG (reference sequence). The CDR3 totals 13 residues. The J segment lost 4 bases and the V segment lost 7 bases, leaving 8 bases of the junction unmatched. CDR3 protein: CALRQQGAYEQYF. As DNA, the CDR3 is TGTGCCTTGAGGCAACAGGGGGCTTACGAGCAGTACTTC.

This clonotype was observed many times. The V call is TRBV12-3 or TRBV12-4, the J call TRBJ2-2, with 13 bases lining up with TRBD2. V lost 5 bases to trimming and J lost 6 bases; unmatched junction nucleotides: 6. This CDR3 has 16 amino acids. As DNA, the CDR3 is TGTGCCAGCAGTCACACTAGCGGGGGGGCATCCGGGGAGCTGTTTTTT. Protein product: CASSHTSGGASGELFF.

About this clonotype itself: This may be a read error, as it is one base from a much larger clone. The chain has TRBV7-2 and TRBJ2-1; D unresolved. The length of the CDR3 is 14 residues. The germline CDR1 and CDR2 sequences are SGHTA and FQGNSA. In nucleotides, the CDR3 is TGTGCCAGCAGCGTTAGCCCCTCCTACAATGTGCAGTTCTTC. It yields the protein CASSVSPSYNVQFF.

In this sample, this clonotype turned up many times. This chain joins TRBV28 and TRBJ2-5; 8 bases are shared with TRBD1. Trimming at V came to 6 bases and at J to 9 bases, leaving 12 bases not matched to a gene. Germline values: CDR1 MDHEN, CDR2 SYDVKM. This CDR3 has 14 amino acids. CDR3 nucleotides: TGTGCCAGCAGGGGGACAGGAAGCCTTTTGGCCCAGTACTTC. The encoded protein is CASRGTGSLLAQYF.